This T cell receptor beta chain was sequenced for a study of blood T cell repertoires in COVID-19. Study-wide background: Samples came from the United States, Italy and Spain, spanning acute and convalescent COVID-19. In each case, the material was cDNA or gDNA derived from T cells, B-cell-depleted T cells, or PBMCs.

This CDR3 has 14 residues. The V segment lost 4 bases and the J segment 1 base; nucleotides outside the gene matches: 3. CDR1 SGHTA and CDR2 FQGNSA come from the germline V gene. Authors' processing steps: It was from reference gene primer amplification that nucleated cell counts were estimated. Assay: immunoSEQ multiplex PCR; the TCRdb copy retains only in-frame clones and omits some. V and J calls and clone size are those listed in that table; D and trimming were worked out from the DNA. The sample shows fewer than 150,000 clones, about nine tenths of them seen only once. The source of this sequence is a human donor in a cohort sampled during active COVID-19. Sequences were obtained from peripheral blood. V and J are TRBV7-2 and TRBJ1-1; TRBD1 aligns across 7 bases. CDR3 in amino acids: CASSSTGTNTEAFF. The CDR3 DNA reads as TGTGCCAGCAGCTCGACAGGGACGAACACTGAAGCTTTCTTT.